The 30 T cell receptor beta chains listed next were all sequenced from one sample in a study of CD8 T cells in ankylosing spondylitis. TCRdb independently ran MiXCR on the 5' RACE reads; one entry per CDR3 protein. Of roughly 240,000 distinct CDR3 sequences listed, approximately 8.4% are singletons. Sequenced material: blood, either unsorted or a sorted T cell fraction (not recorded which). These receptors were taken from a female donor with ankylosing spondylitis or in good health (not recorded which).

This clonotype was observed at least ten times. The chain carries TRBV29-1 and TRBJ2-1; 7 bases are a match to TRBD2. The germline CDR1 and CDR2 sequences are SQVTM and ANQGSEA. The junction had 6 bases not matched to a gene; V was cut back by 1 base and J by 6 bases. This CDR3 is built from 14 residues. The CDR3 sequence is CSVEGTQRGNEQFF. DNA for the CDR3: TGCAGCGTTGAAGGAACCCAGCGGGGCAATGAGCAGTTCTTC.

In this sample, this clonotype turned up a few times. The chain recombines TRBV5-1 with TRBJ2-1; the D gene is possibly TRBD1 (6 bases). The V end lost 9 bases, the J end lost 4 bases, and 20 bases lay between the germline ends. The CDR3 is 15 amino acids. Germline CDR1 and CDR2: SGHRS and YFSETQ. The CDR3 DNA reads TGCGCCACCAAGACGTTGACAGGCTCATACAATGAGCAGTTCTTC. It specifies CATKTLTGSYNEQFF.

This clonotype was observed many times. The chain employs TRBV15 and TRBJ1-3, with a possible D match to TRBD1 (6 bases). This CDR3 region has 16 residues. Germline CDR1 is LNHNV and CDR2 is YYDKDF (reference sequence). Trimming left V 5 bases short and J 0 bases short, with 14 bases between. The CDR3, as DNA: TGTGCCACCAGCCCGGACGGGACACTCTCTGGAAACACCATATATTTT. This translates into CATSPDGTLSGNTIYF.

This clonotype appeared many times. This chain connects TRBV7-8 to TRBJ2-3; D gene unclear. Trimming stripped 5 bases from V and 6 bases from J, with 9 bases between. Germline V gene lookup returns CDR1 SGHVS and CDR2 FQNEAQ. The CDR3 contains 12 residues. CDR3 protein: CASSVPGDTQYF. The CDR3 DNA reads TGTGCCAGCAGCGTCCCGGGCGATACGCAGTATTTT. The full variable domain, its missing parts supplied by reference TRBV7-8 and TRBJ2-3, is GAGVSQSPRYKVAKRGQDVALRCDPISGHVSLFWYQQALGQGPEFLTYFQNEAQLDKSGLPSDRFFAERPEGSVSTLKIQRTQQEDSAVYLCASSVPGDTQYFGPGTRLTVL.

This clonotype was counted a few times. The rearrangement uses TRBV11-3 and TRBJ1-2; TRBD1 might be the D (6 bases). The CDR3 has 13 residues. Between the trimmed V and J ends, which lost 1 base and 6 bases, there was a span of 9 bases. Germline V CDR1 and CDR2: SGHNT, YENEEA. The CDR3 DNA follows: TGTGCCAGCAGCTTAGTAGGGGGTCATGGCTACACCTTC. This encodes CASSLVGGHGYTF.

This clonotype was counted many times. The rearrangement joins TRBV5-1 to TRBJ2-2; D is unresolved. This CDR3 has 12 amino acids. Germline loops: CDR1 SGHRS, CDR2 YFSETQ. The V end lost 5 bases, the J end lost 7 bases, and 9 bases lay between the germline ends. CDR3 nucleotides: TGCGCCAGCAGTCGGCAGGACGGGGAGCTGTTTTTT. Translated, it gives CASSRQDGELFF.

This clonotype was recorded at least ten times. This chain links TRBV6-2 or TRBV6-3 with TRBJ2-5, with a possible D match to TRBD2 (6 bases). Trimming took off 7 bases at V and 0 bases at J, with 12 bases between the two ends. The CDR3 is made up of 14 amino acids. Per the germline V gene, CDR1 is MNHEY and CDR2 is SVGEGT. CDR3 nucleotides: TGTGCCAGCACGACTAGGCCCTACCAAGAGACCCAGTACTTC. Amino acid sequence: CASTTRPYQETQYF.

This clonotype was seen repeatedly, ten times or more. The rearrangement joins TRBV20-1 to TRBJ2-3; D is ambiguous. Trimming stripped 2 bases from V and 5 bases from J, with 5 bases between. The CDR3 is 11 residues long. The V gene's germline CDR1 is DFQATT and CDR2 SNEGSKA (reference sequence). Here the CDR3 DNA reads TGCAGTGCTAGATGGGTAGATACGCAGTATTTT. Its protein product is CSARWVDTQYF.

A few counts support this clonotype. This chain links TRBV20-1 with TRBJ1-2; D uncertain. The CDR3 loop spans 11 amino acids. CDR1 and CDR2 (germline): DFQATT, SNEGSKA (reference sequence). The V and J ends lost 6 bases and 4 bases respectively, with 9 bases between them. CDR3 nucleotides: TGCAGTGCGAGGGATAGCTATGGCTACACCTTC. The encoded protein is CSARDSYGYTF.

This clonotype was recorded at least ten times. The rearrangement links TRBV27 to TRBJ1-6, with D possibly matching TRBD1 (5 bases). The germline CDR1 and CDR2 sequences are MNHEY and SMNVEV (reference sequence). This CDR3 region has 15 residues. The germline V and J ends were trimmed by 0 bases and 7 bases, with 10 bases remaining between them. The DNA for the CDR3 is TGTGCCAGCAGTTTATCCTTGGGGCTCAATTCACCCCTCCACTTT. As protein: CASSLSLGLNSPLHF.

This clonotype was seen ten or more times. The chain carries TRBV6-1 and TRBJ1-2; possible D gene TRBD1, 6 bases. Germline V gene lookup returns CDR1 MNHNS and CDR2 SASEGT. With 7 bases removed from V and 4 bases from J, the gap between germline ends came to 13 bases. CDR3 length: 13 residues. CDR3 DNA: TGTGCCAGCAACCAGGGGACCCCCTATGGCTACACCTTC. This codes for CASNQGTPYGYTF.

There are many counts of this clonotype. The V and J genes are TRBV5-1 and TRBJ2-1; D possibly corresponds to TRBD1 (5 bases). Germline V CDR1 and CDR2: SGHRS, YFSETQ. Trimming stripped 3 bases from V and 6 bases from J, with 10 bases between. This CDR3 region has 13 residues. CDR3 sequence: CASSWGLLNEQFF. CDR3 coding DNA: TGCGCCAGCAGCTGGGGCCTACTCAATGAGCAGTTCTTC.

This clonotype showed up many times. Here the CDR3 DNA reads TGTGCCAGCAGTGAGGACAGGGGGAACCAAGAGACCCAGTACTTC. This encodes CASSEDRGNQETQYF. V and J are TRBV2 and TRBJ2-5, with 10 positions matching TRBD1. The CDR3 is made up of 15 amino acids. CDR1 SNHLY and CDR2 FYNNEI come from the germline V gene. V gave up 3 bases and J gave up 0 bases; unmatched junction bases: 1.

This clonotype was recorded many times. This chain joins TRBV4-3 and TRBJ2-3, with TRBD2 matching over 15 bases. The CDR3 covers 18 residues. The germline gives CDR1 LGHNA, CDR2 YSLEER. The V gene end was trimmed by 1 base and the J gene end by 0 bases; junction bases not matched to a gene: 2. The CDR3 coding sequence is TGCGCCAGCAGCCAAGCTGGACTAGCGGGAGGGAGCACAGATACGCAGTATTTT. This codes for CASSQAGLAGGSTDTQYF.

This clonotype was found many times. The chain couples TRBV27 to TRBJ2-1; D remains unclear. The CDR3 is 12 amino acids. CDR1 and CDR2 from the germline V gene are MNHEY and SMNVEV (reference sequence). Trimming took 6 bases from V and 0 from J, leaving 3 bases between them. CDR3 sequence (DNA): TGTGCCAGCAGCCGCTCCTACAATGAGCAGTTCTTC. Its protein product is CASSRSYNEQFF.

This clonotype was seen repeatedly, ten times or more. The chain employs TRBV6-2 or TRBV6-3 and TRBJ2-7; TRBD2 is a possible D gene (6 bases). With 4 bases removed from V and 3 bases from J, the gap between germline ends came to 13 bases. The germline V gene has CDR1 MNHEY and CDR2 SVGEGT. This CDR3 region has 14 residues. DNA of the CDR3: TGTGCCAGCAGTTTCGGAGGGAACAACTACGAGCAGTACTTC. Translated, it gives CASSFGGNNYEQYF.

This clonotype was detected ten times or more. The chain joins TRBV6-5 to TRBJ1-3, with 8 nucleotides matching TRBD1. The CDR3 extends over 16 amino acids. V shed 0 bases, J shed 4 bases, and the junction held 5 bases outside the gene matches. CDR1 MNHEY and CDR2 SVGAGI come from the germline V gene. The CDR3 spells CASSYSTGGGGNTIYF. CDR3 DNA sequence: TGTGCCAGCAGTTACTCCACAGGGGGTGGCGGAAACACCATATATTTT.

This clonotype was observed at least ten times. This chain uses TRBV12-3 or TRBV12-4 with TRBJ1-1; TRBD1 might be the D (6 bases). V was pared by 6 bases and J by 0 bases, with 11 bases between. The length of the CDR3 is 14 residues. The CDR3 region has the DNA TGTGCCAGCAGCCGGACAGCCATGAACACTGAAGCTTTCTTT. Translated, it gives CASSRTAMNTEAFF.

This clonotype was recorded many times. J is TRBJ2-5 and V is TRBV15, with a possible D match to TRBD1 (5 bases). The V end lost 0 bases, the J end lost 4 bases, and 6 bases lay between the germline ends. The CDR3 runs 13 residues. Germline V gene lookup returns CDR1 LNHNV and CDR2 YYDKDF (reference sequence). The CDR3 DNA is TGTGCCACCAGCAGAGAAAGGGGAGAGACCCAGTACTTC. This gives the protein CATSRERGETQYF.

This clonotype was found many times. The CDR3 loop is CASRPGLADTQYF. The CDR3 nucleotides read TGTGCCAGCAGACCCGGACTAGCGGATACGCAGTATTTT. The chain joins TRBV12-3 or TRBV12-4 to TRBJ2-3; TRBD2 matches 9 bases. CDR3 length: 13 residues. V lost 6 bases to trimming and J lost 6 bases; unmatched junction nucleotides: 4.

This clonotype was seen at least ten times. The V and J genes are TRBV7-3 and TRBJ2-1; 7 positions match TRBD1. Germline V gene sequence: CDR1 SGHTA, CDR2 FQGTGA. Trimming cost V 3 bases and J 6 bases; bases outside gene matches: 5. The CDR3 consists of 14 residues. The CDR3 is CASSFGRGSNEQFF. CDR3 in DNA: TGTGCCAGCAGCTTTGGCAGGGGGAGCAATGAGCAGTTCTTC.

Worth noting for this clonotype: A much larger clone sits a single nucleotide away, making a read error possible. The V gene is TRBV4-2, the J gene TRBJ2-1, with TRBD2 matching over 9 bases. Germline lookup yields CDR1 LGHNA and CDR2 YNFKEQ. This CDR3 spans 16 amino acids. CDR3 in DNA: TGTGCCAGCAGCCAAGGGACTAGCGACACCTACAATGAGCGGTTCTTC. Its protein product is CASSQGTSDTYNERFF.

The chain employs TRBV2 and TRBJ2-1, with D uncertain. The CDR3 sequence is 11 residues long. CDR1 and CDR2 from the germline V gene are SNHLY and FYNNEI. V lost 8 bases and J 10 bases, leaving 12 bases between the germline ends. The CDR3 nucleotides are TGTGCCAGCCTGCTCTCCCGAGAGCAGTTCTTC. Its protein product is CASLLSREQFF. Full variable domain (outside the CDR3, taken from reference TRBV2 and TRBJ2-1): EPEVTQTPSHQVTQMGQEVILRCVPISNHLYFYWYRQILGQKVEFLVSFYNNEISEKSEIFDDQFSVERPDGSNFTLKIRSTKLEDSAMYFCASLLSREQFFGPGTRLTVL.

Worth noting for this clonotype: A read error may be the cause here, since a much bigger clone is one base away. The CDR3 reads CASSLVPGSGGNIQYF. The CDR3 DNA reads as TGTGCCAGCAGCTTAGTGCCAGGGAGTGGCGGGAACATTCAGTACTTC. The V and J genes are TRBV7-2 and TRBJ2-4; the D gene could be TRBD1 or TRBD2 (5 bases each). The V end was cut by 1 base, the J end by 7 bases, with 17 bases between. CDR3 length equals 16 residues. CDR1 is SGHTA, CDR2 FQGNSA, per germline.

This clonotype has a count of ten or more. The chain employs TRBV7-9 and TRBJ1-2, with no clear D. The CDR3 extends over 13 amino acids. The V end was cut by 3 bases, the J end by 9 bases, with 14 bases between. Germline V gives CDR1 SEHNR, CDR2 FQNEAQ (reference sequence). The CDR3 coding sequence is TGTGCCAGCAGCTTGGGAGACATCAAGAGCTACACCTTC. It codes for CASSLGDIKSYTF.

Ten or more counts support this clonotype. The chain is built from TRBV29-1 and TRBJ1-1, with 9 bases lining up with TRBD1. CDR3 length: 11 amino acids. Germline V gives CDR1 SQVTM, CDR2 ANQGSEA. The V segment lost 6 bases and the J segment 9 bases; nucleotides outside the gene matches: 5. This CDR3 reads CSVRDREKAFF. CDR3 DNA: TGCAGCGTGCGGGACAGGGAAAAAGCTTTCTTT.

This clonotype was observed many times. The chain combines TRBV7-8 with TRBJ2-1; no reliable D call. The germline CDR1 and CDR2 sequences are SGHVS and FQNEAQ. CDR3 length: 13 residues. V gave up 3 bases and J gave up 7 bases, with 10 bases separating them. CDR3 sequence: CASSLGPRNEQFF. DNA for the CDR3: TGTGCCAGCAGCTTGGGCCCCAGAAATGAGCAGTTCTTC.

This clonotype has a count of ten or more. The J gene is TRBJ2-7, the V gene TRBV4-3; 10 nucleotides match TRBD1. From germline, CDR1 is LGHNA and CDR2 YSLEER. The CDR3 is made up of 14 amino acids. V dropped 0 bases and J dropped 7; count of bases not matched to a gene: 3. CDR3 bases: TGCGCCAGCAGCCAAGATCGGGGACAGGGGGAGCAGTACTTC. Residues: CASSQDRGQGEQYF.

Many counts were recorded for this clonotype. V and J are TRBV28 and TRBJ2-2, with 9 bases lining up with TRBD1. J gave up 6 bases and V 5 bases, and 7 bases lay outside the gene matches. The CDR3 consists of 15 residues. The germline gives CDR1 MDHEN, CDR2 SYDVKM. The CDR3 region is CASSPGTGLSGELFF. The CDR3 DNA reads as TGTGCCAGCAGTCCCGGGACAGGGCTCTCCGGGGAGCTGTTTTTT.

The gene calls are TRBV7-9 and TRBJ2-3; D is possibly TRBD2 (6 bases). CDR1 and CDR2 from the germline V gene are SEHNR and FQNEAQ (reference sequence). This CDR3 is 16 amino acids long. V lost 5 bases and J 0 bases, leaving 15 bases between the germline ends. The CDR3 sequence is CASSAHTSLSTDTQYF. For the CDR3, the DNA is TGTGCCAGCAGCGCCCATACTAGCCTTAGCACAGATACGCAGTATTTT. The whole variable domain, remainder taken from reference TRBV7-9 and TRBJ2-3, is DTGVSQNPRHKITKRGQNVTFRCDPISEHNRLYWYRQTLGQGPEFLTYFQNEAQLEKSRLLSDRFSAERPKGSFSTLEIQRTEQGDSAMYLCASSAHTSLSTDTQYFGPGTRLTVL.